This T cell receptor (beta chain) was captured in a study of early T cells in non-severe SARS-CoV-2 infection. Trimming removed 0 bases from V and 4 bases from J, with 12 bases in between. The CDR3 sequence is 15 residues long. From germline, CDR1 is MNHEY and CDR2 SVGAGI. This clonotype was seen repeatedly, ten times or more. TCRdb used MiXCR to reprocess the 5' RACE reads, holding one entry per CDR3 protein. The sample contains about 100,000 distinct CDR3 sequences, roughly 13% of which appear only once. The source of this sequence is an adult who was a healthcare worker with PCR-confirmed SARS-CoV-2 infection or an uninfected control (not recorded which). Sequenced input: whole blood. The genes are TRBV6-5 and TRBJ1-1; no firm D call. The CDR3 spells CASSYSRRRTTEAFF. The CDR3 bases are TGTGCCAGCAGTTACTCCCGACGGCGCACCACTGAAGCTTTCTTT.